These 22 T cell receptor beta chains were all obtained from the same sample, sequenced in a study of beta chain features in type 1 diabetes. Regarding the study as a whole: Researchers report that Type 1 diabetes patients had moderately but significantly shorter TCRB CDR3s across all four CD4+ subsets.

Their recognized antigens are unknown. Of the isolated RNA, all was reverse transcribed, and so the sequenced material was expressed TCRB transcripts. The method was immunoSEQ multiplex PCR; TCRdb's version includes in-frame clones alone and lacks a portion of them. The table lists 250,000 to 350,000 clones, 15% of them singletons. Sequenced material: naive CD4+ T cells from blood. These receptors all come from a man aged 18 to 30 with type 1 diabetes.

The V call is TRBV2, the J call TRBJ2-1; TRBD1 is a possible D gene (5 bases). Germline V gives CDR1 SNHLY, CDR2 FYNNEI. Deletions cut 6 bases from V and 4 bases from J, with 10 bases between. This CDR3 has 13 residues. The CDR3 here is CASRSQEYNEQFF. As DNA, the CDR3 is TGTGCCAGCAGATCACAGGAGTACAATGAGCAGTTCTTC.

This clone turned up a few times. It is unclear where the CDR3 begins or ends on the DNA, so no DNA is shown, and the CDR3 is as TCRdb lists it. The CDR3 loop reads CASSPLEVAGGSGGVF. J is TRBJ2-1 and V is TRBV7-2; TRBD2, the table's D call, was not compared with the DNA. The CDR3 is 16 amino acids long, termini counted. The germline V gene encodes CDR1 SGHTA and CDR2 FQGNSA.

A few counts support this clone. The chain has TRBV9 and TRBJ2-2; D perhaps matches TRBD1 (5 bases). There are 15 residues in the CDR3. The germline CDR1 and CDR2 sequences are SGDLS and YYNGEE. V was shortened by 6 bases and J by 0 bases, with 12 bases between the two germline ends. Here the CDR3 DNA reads TGTGCCAGCAAATGGGGCACGGCGAACACCGGGGAGCTGTTTTTT. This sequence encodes CASKWGTANTGELFF.

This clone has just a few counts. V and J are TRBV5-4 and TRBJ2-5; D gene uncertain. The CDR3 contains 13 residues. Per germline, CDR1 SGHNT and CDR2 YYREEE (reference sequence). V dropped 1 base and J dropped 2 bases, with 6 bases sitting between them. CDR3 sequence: CASSLLRQETQYF. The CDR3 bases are TGTGCCAGCAGCTTGCTACGACAAGAGACCCAGTACTTC. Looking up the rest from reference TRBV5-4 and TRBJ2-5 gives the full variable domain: ETGVTQSPTHLIKTRGQQVTLRCSSQSGHNTVSWYQQALGQGPQFIFQYYREEENGRGNFPPRFSGLQFPNYSSELNVNALELDDSALYLCASSLLRQETQYFGPGTRLLVL.

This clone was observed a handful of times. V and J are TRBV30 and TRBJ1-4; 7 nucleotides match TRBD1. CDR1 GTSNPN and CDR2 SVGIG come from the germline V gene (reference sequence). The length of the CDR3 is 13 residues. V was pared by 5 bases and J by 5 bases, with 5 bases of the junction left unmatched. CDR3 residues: CAWAGQRNEKLFF. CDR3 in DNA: TGTGCCTGGGCGGGACAGAGGAATGAAAAACTGTTTTTT.

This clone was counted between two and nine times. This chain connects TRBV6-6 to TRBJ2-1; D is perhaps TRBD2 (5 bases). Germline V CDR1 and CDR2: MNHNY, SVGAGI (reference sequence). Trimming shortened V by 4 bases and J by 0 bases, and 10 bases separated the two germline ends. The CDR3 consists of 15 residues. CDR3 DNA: TGTGCCAGCAGTTTAAGGGAGTTCTCCTACAATGAGCAGTTCTTC. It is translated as CASSLREFSYNEQFF.

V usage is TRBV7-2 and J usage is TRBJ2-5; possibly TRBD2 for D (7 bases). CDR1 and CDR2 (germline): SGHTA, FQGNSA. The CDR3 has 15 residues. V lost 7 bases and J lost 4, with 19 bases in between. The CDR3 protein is CASTLRGAGAETQYF. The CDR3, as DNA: TGTGCCAGCACCCTCCGGGGGGCTGGAGCAGAGACCCAGTACTTC.

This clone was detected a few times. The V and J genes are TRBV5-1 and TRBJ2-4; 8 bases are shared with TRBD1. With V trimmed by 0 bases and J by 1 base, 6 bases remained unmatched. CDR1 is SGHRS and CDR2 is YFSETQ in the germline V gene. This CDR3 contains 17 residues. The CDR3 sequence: CASSLAGRTGAKNIQYF. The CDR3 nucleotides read TGCGCCAGCAGCTTGGCCGGTAGGACAGGGGCCAAAAACATTCAGTACTTC.

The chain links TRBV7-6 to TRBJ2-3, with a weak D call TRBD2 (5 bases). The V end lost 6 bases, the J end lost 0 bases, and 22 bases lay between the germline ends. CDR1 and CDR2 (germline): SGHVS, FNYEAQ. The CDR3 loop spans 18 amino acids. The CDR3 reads CASRLKGVWGESTDTQYF. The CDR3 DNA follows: TGTGCCAGCAGACTAAAAGGAGTCTGGGGAGAGAGCACAGATACGCAGTATTTT.

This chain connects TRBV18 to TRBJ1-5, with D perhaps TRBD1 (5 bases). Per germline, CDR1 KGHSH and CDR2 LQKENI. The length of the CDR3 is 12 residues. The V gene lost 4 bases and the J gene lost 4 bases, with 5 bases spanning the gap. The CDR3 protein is CASSQGNQPQHF. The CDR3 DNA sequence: TGTGCCAGCTCACAGGGGAATCAGCCCCAGCATTTT.

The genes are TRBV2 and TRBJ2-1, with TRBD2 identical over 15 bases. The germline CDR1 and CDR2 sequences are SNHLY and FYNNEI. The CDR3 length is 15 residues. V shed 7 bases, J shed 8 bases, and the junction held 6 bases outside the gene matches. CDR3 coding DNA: TGTGCCAGCACCGGAGGACTAGCGGGGGGGCATGAGCAGTTCTTC. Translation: CASTGGLAGGHEQFF.

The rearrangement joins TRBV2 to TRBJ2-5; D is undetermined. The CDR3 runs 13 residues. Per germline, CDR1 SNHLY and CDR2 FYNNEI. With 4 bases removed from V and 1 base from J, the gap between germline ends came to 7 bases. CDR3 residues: CASSGPGQETQYF. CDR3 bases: TGTGCCAGCAGTGGGCCTGGCCAAGAGACCCAGTACTTC.

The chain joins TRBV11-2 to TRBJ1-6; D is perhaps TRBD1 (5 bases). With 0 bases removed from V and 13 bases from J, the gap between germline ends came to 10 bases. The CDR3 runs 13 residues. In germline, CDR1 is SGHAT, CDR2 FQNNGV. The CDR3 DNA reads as TGTGCCAGCAGCTTAGACGGGAGGGACCCCCTCCACTTT. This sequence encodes CASSLDGRDPLHF.

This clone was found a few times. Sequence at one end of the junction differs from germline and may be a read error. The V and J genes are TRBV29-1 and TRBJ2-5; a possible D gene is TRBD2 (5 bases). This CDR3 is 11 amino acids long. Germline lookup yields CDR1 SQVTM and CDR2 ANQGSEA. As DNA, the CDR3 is TGCAGCGGCCGGACTGTAGAGGCCCAGTACTTC. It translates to CSGRTVEAQYF.

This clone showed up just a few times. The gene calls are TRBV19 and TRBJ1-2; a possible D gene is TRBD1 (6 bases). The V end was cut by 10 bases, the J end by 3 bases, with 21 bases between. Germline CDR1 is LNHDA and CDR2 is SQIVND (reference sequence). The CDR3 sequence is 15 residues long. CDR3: CATRGSGAKDYGYTF. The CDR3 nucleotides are TGTGCCACTAGAGGGTCAGGGGCCAAGGACTATGGCTACACCTTC. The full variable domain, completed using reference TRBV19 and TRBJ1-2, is DGGITQSPKYLFRKEGQNVTLSCEQNLNHDAMYWYRQDPGQGLRLIYYSQIVNDFQKGDIAEGYSVSREKKESFPLTVTSAQKNPTAFYLCATRGSGAKDYGYTFGSGTRLTVV.

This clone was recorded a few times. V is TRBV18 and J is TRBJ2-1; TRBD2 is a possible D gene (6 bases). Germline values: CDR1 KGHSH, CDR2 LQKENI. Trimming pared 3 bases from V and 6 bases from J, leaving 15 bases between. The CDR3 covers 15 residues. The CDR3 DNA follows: TGTGCCAGCTCACCTAGAGAAGGAGGGAGCAATGAGCAGTTCTTC. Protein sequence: CASSPREGGSNEQFF.

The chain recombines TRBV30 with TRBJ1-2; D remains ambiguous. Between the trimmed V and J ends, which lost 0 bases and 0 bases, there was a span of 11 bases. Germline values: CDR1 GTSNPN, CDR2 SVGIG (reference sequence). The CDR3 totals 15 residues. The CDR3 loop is CAWSVRRVTNYGYTF. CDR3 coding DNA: TGTGCCTGGAGTGTACGGAGGGTTACTAACTATGGCTACACCTTC.

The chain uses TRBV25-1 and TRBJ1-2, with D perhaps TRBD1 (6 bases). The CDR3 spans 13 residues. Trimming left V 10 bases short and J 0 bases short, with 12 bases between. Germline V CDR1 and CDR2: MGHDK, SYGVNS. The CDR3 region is CATDSPANYGYTF. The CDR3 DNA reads TGTGCCACGGACAGCCCTGCTAACTATGGCTACACCTTC.

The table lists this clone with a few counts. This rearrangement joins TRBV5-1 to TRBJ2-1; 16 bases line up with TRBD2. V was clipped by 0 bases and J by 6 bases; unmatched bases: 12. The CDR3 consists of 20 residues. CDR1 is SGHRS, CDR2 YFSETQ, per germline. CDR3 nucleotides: TGCGCCAGCAGCTTGGCCGGGGGACTAGCGGGAGGGCCTCTCCGCAATGAGCAGTTCTTC. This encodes CASSLAGGLAGGPLRNEQFF.

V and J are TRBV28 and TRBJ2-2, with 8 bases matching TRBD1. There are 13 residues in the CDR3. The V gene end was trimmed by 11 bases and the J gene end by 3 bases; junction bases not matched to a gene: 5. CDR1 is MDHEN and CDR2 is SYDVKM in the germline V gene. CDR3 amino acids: CAGQGAYTGELFF. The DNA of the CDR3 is TGTGCCGGCCAGGGGGCATACACCGGGGAGCTGTTTTTT.

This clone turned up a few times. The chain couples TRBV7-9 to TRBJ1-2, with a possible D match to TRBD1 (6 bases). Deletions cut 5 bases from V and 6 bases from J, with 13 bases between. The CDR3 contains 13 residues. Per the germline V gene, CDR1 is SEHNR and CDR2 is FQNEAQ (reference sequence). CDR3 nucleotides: TGTGCCAGCAGCCGGCAGAACAGGGATGGCTACACCTTC. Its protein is CASSRQNRDGYTF.

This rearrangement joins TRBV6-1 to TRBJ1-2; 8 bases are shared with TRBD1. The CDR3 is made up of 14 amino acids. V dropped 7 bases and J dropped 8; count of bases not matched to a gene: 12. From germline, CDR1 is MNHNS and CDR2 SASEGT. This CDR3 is CASTNSRQGHGYTF. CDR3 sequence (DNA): TGTGCCAGCACCAATTCCCGACAGGGGCACGGCTACACCTTC.